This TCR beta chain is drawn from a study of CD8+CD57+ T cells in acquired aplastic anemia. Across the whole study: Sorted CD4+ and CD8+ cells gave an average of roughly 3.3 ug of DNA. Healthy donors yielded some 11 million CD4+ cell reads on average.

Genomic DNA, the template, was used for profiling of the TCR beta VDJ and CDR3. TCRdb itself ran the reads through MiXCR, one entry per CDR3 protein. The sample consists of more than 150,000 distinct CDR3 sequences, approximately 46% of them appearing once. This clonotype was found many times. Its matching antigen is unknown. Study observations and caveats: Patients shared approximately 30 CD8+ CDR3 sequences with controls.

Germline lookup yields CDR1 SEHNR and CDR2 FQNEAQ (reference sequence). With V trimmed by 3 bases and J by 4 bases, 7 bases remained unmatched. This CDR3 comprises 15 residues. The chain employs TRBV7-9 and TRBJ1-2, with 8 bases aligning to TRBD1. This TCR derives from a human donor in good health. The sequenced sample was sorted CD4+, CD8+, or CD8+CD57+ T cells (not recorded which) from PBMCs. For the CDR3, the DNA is TGTGCCAGCAGCTTGGCGACAGGGGTAGCCTATGGCTACACCTTC. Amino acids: CASSLATGVAYGYTF.